The 26 T cell receptor beta chains listed next were all sequenced from one sample in a study of blood T cell repertoires in COVID-19. The protocol was immunoSEQ multiplex PCR, while the TCRdb copy is restricted to in-frame clones and leaves out a portion. The table has a few hundred thousand clones, roughly 84% seen once. The sample taken for sequencing was peripheral blood. The source is a man between 45 and 60 years old with active or convalescent COVID-19.

The genes are TRBV6-6 and TRBJ1-5, with a weak D call TRBD1 (5 bases). V was cut by 2 bases and J by 5 bases, with 13 bases left in between. Germline V gene lookup returns CDR1 MNHNY and CDR2 SVGAGI (reference sequence). The CDR3 has 15 residues. This CDR3 is CASSYDREGDQPQHF. CDR3 bases: TGTGCCAGCAGTTACGATAGGGAAGGGGATCAGCCCCAGCATTTT.

The chain joins TRBV19 to TRBJ2-1; 11 bases align to TRBD2. CDR3 size: 13 residues. V shed 9 bases, J shed 6 bases, and the junction held 4 bases outside the gene matches. Germline V CDR1 and CDR2: LNHDA, SQIVND (reference sequence). CDR3 in amino acids: CASRLAGTNEQFF. CDR3 sequence (DNA): TGTGCCAGCAGACTAGCGGGGACCAATGAGCAGTTCTTC.

This chain's CDR3 is CASTVGATIYF. In DNA form, the CDR3 reads TGTGCCAGCACAGTAGGAGCCACCATATATTTT. This chain joins TRBV12-3 or TRBV12-4 and TRBJ1-3; no firm D call. The CDR3 extends over 11 amino acids. The V end lost 7 bases, the J end lost 9 bases, and 10 bases lay between the germline ends.

V is TRBV28 and J is TRBJ1-2; 7 bases align to TRBD1. Germline V gene lookup returns CDR1 MDHEN and CDR2 SYDVKM. The CDR3 loop spans 13 amino acids. V was clipped by 5 bases and J by 8 bases; unmatched bases: 8. The chain's CDR3 is CASSDRVTGGYTF. The DNA of the CDR3 is TGTGCCAGCAGTGACAGGGTGACAGGGGGCTACACCTTC.

This rearrangement joins TRBV5-1 to TRBJ1-4; a weak D match, TRBD1 (6 bases). This CDR3 region has 14 residues. V was pared by 4 bases and J by 8 bases, with 15 bases between. Germline values: CDR1 SGHRS, CDR2 YFSETQ. In DNA, the CDR3 is TGCGCCAGCAGCCCCGGGACAAGGACGGAAAAACTGTTTTTT. This sequence encodes CASSPGTRTEKLFF.

The chain carries TRBV7-2 and TRBJ2-1; perhaps TRBD2 as D (6 bases). CDR3 length equals 13 residues. V was pared by 4 bases and J by 8 bases, with 12 bases between. The germline CDR1 and CDR2 sequences are SGHTA and FQGNSA. The CDR3 loop is CASSWRGSHEQFF. CDR3 coding DNA: TGTGCCAGCAGCTGGCGGGGTAGCCATGAGCAGTTCTTC.

This rearrangement joins TRBV19 to TRBJ1-5; 7 bases match TRBD1. The CDR3 extends over 15 amino acids. Germline assignment: CDR1 LNHDA and CDR2 SQIVND (reference sequence). J was trimmed by 0 bases and V by 7 bases; bases with no gene match: 6. CDR3 region: CASTGTVDSNQPQHF. CDR3 nucleotide sequence: TGTGCCAGTACGGGGACAGTAGATAGCAATCAGCCCCAGCATTTT.

The V gene is TRBV4-1, the J gene TRBJ2-7; TRBD1 matches at 8 bases. Germline V gene sequence: CDR1 MGHRA, CDR2 YSYEKL. CDR3 length equals 16 residues. J was trimmed by 6 bases and V by 0 bases; bases with no gene match: 10. This CDR3 reads CASSQEIGRGRSEQYF. The CDR3 DNA follows: TGCGCCAGCAGCCAAGAAATAGGCAGGGGGCGTTCCGAGCAGTACTTC.

J is TRBJ2-7 and V is TRBV4-1; 8 positions agree with TRBD1. The CDR3 is 15 residues long. J was trimmed by 8 bases and V by 0 bases; bases with no gene match: 9. Germline lookup yields CDR1 MGHRA and CDR2 YSYEKL. Here the CDR3 DNA reads TGCGCCAGCAGCCAAGAAGGACAGGGTCGTATAAAGCAGTACTTC. Translated, it gives CASSQEGQGRIKQYF.

The CDR3 loop is CSVGQGTTEPNEQFF. The CDR3 coding sequence is TGCAGCGTTGGCCAGGGTACGACCGAGCCTAATGAGCAGTTCTTC. The rearrangement uses TRBV29-1 and TRBJ2-1; a weak D match, TRBD1 (5 bases). V lost 4 bases and J 7 bases, leaving 20 bases between the germline ends. CDR1 SQVTM and CDR2 ANQGSEA come from the germline V gene. The CDR3 loop spans 15 amino acids.

This chain links TRBV10-3 with TRBJ1-2; TRBD1 matches 8 bases. There are 15 residues in the CDR3. The junction had 2 bases not matched to a gene; V was cut back by 2 bases and J by 0 bases. Per germline, CDR1 ENHRY and CDR2 SYGVKD. CDR3 sequence reads: CAISEGQGPNYGYTF. The CDR3 DNA reads TGTGCCATCAGTGAGGGACAGGGACCTAACTATGGCTACACCTTC.

This clone was detected once. The V gene is TRBV2, the J gene TRBJ1-5, with 8 bases that match TRBD1. Trimming took 2 bases from V and 6 from J; bases not matched to a gene: 6. Germline assignment: CDR1 SNHLY and CDR2 FYNNEI. The length of the CDR3 is 15 residues. CDR3 in amino acids: CASSELGQGGQPQHF. CDR3 in DNA: TGTGCCAGCAGTGAACTCGGACAGGGTGGTCAGCCCCAGCATTTT.

This chain links TRBV5-1 with TRBJ2-5; D ambiguous. Deletions cut 5 bases from V and 0 bases from J, with 11 bases between. This CDR3 is 14 amino acids long. Germline V lookup: CDR1 SGHRS, CDR2 YFSETQ. The CDR3 spells CASSADSNQETQYF. The CDR3 region has the DNA TGCGCCAGCAGTGCTGACTCCAACCAAGAGACCCAGTACTTC.

This rearrangement joins TRBV30 to TRBJ1-5; 7 bases map to TRBD1. V dropped 7 bases and J dropped 0; count of bases not matched to a gene: 3. The CDR3 runs to 13 residues. Germline V gene sequence: CDR1 GTSNPN, CDR2 SVGIG (reference sequence). CDR3: CAFDRDSNQPQHF. CDR3 DNA sequence: TGTGCCTTTGACAGGGATAGCAATCAGCCCCAGCATTTT.

In nucleotides, the CDR3 is TGTGCCAGCAGCTCCGGAGCGGGTCCGGGTAATGAGCAGTTCTTC. Its translation is CASSSGAGPGNEQFF. The chain couples TRBV9 to TRBJ2-1; the D gene is possibly TRBD2 (6 bases). This CDR3 contains 15 residues. Between the trimmed V and J ends, which lost 4 bases and 7 bases, there was a span of 18 bases. From germline, CDR1 is SGDLS and CDR2 YYNGEE.

This chain connects TRBV21-1 to TRBJ1-5; TRBD1, the table's D call, was not compared with the DNA. TRBV21-1 is tagged as a pseudogene. The CDR3 totals 15 residues. The CDR3: CASPSRGRMGQPQHF. CDR3 nucleotides: TGTGCCAGCCCCTCGAGGGGGCGCATGGGTCAGCCCCAGCATTTT.

The CDR3, as DNA: TGCGCCAGCAGACCCCGACTAGCGGGAGTTTATGAGCAGTTCTTC. Translated: CASRPRLAGVYEQFF. The rearrangement uses TRBV4-1 and TRBJ2-1; 12 bases match TRBD2. The trim removed 6 bases at V and 8 bases at J, leaving 8 bases unmatched. This CDR3 has 15 residues. Germline V gene data show CDR1 as MGHRA and CDR2 as YSYEKL.

J is TRBJ2-1 and V is TRBV4-3; TRBD2 matches at 8 bases. Trimming cost V 3 bases and J 0 bases; bases outside gene matches: 10. The CDR3 contains 18 residues. The germline gives CDR1 LGHNA, CDR2 YSLEER. CDR3 DNA: TGCGCCAGCAGCCAGTTGGCGGGGGGTATTAGCTCCTACAATGAGCAGTTCTTC. Amino acid sequence: CASSQLAGGISSYNEQFF.

The chain carries TRBV27 and TRBJ1-2; D remains ambiguous. This CDR3 has 14 amino acids. Germline values: CDR1 MNHEY, CDR2 SMNVEV (reference sequence). The ends were cut back, 3 bases at V and 4 bases at J, with 12 bases in the middle. The DNA for the CDR3 is TGTGCCAGCAGTTTCGCTAGCGATCCCTATGGCTACACCTTC. It specifies CASSFASDPYGYTF.

The rearrangement links TRBV5-8 to TRBJ2-1; the match to TRBD2 covers 9 bases. Germline lookup yields CDR1 SGHTS and CDR2 YDEGEE. After removal of 1 base from V and 5 bases from J, the junction contained 16 bases not matched to a gene. The CDR3 consists of 19 residues. The CDR3 loop reads CASSLWVAGVGALHNEQFF. The CDR3 DNA reads TGTGCCAGCAGCTTGTGGGTAGCGGGGGTCGGAGCCCTCCACAATGAGCAGTTCTTC.

The chain recombines TRBV12-2 with TRBJ2-1; no DNA check was done on the table's D call, TRBD2. TRBV12-2 is a listed pseudogene. This CDR3 contains 14 residues. Written as DNA, the CDR3 is TGTGCAAGTCGCTCGCGGGCCCTTCCCAATGAGCAGTTCTTC. It specifies CASRSRALPNEQFF.

The sample holds many counts of this clone. The V gene is TRBV18, the J gene TRBJ1-3, with 8 bases that match TRBD1. The germline CDR1 and CDR2 sequences are KGHSH and LQKENI. The CDR3 sequence is 14 residues long. V shed 4 bases and J 2 bases; nucleotides not matched to a gene: 1. The CDR3 bases are TGTGCCAGCTCACTGGACAGGGCTGGAAACACCATATATTTT. Protein product: CASSLDRAGNTIYF. The entire variable domain, with the rest obtained from reference TRBV18 and TRBJ1-3, is as follows: NAGVMQNPRHLVRRRGQEARLRCSPMKGHSHVYWYRQLPEEGLKFMVYLQKENIIDESGMPKERFSAEFPKEGPSILRIQQVVRGDSAAYFCASSLDRAGNTIYFGEGSWLTVV.

The chain combines TRBV4-2 with TRBJ2-7; 14 nucleotides line up with TRBD2. Per germline, CDR1 LGHNA and CDR2 YNFKEQ. There are 17 residues in the CDR3. Germline trimming cut 4 bases from V and 1 base from J; bases unmatched to any gene: 6. The CDR3 bases are TGTGCCAGCAGCCCCAGACTAGCGGGAGGGCCTTCCTACGAGCAGTACTTC. Protein: CASSPRLAGGPSYEQYF.

The chain recombines TRBV6-5 with TRBJ2-3, with TRBD2 as a possible D gene (6 bases). CDR1 is MNHEY, CDR2 SVGAGI, per germline. Trimming pared 2 bases from V and 0 bases from J, leaving 12 bases between. This CDR3 contains 16 residues. CDR3 loop: CASSYEGGSSTDTQYF. The CDR3 DNA sequence: TGTGCCAGCAGTTACGAGGGAGGAAGTAGCACAGATACGCAGTATTTT.

The rearrangement uses TRBV2 and TRBJ1-2; unclear D gene. The germline V gene encodes CDR1 SNHLY and CDR2 FYNNEI. Trimming removed 4 bases at V and 2 bases at J, with 8 bases between. This CDR3 is built from 13 residues. In DNA, the CDR3 is TGTGCCAGCAGTGGCCGCACAAACTATGGCTACACCTTC. Translating it yields CASSGRTNYGYTF.

J is TRBJ2-1 and V is TRBV6-1, with 7 bases fitting TRBD1. The CDR3 is 13 residues long. CDR1 is MNHNS and CDR2 is SASEGT in the germline V gene. The V gene end was trimmed by 3 bases and the J gene end by 11 bases; junction bases not matched to a gene: 7. Here the CDR3 reads CASSDMLGGQQFF. The CDR3 region has the DNA TGTGCCAGCAGTGACATGCTAGGGGGCCAGCAGTTCTTC.